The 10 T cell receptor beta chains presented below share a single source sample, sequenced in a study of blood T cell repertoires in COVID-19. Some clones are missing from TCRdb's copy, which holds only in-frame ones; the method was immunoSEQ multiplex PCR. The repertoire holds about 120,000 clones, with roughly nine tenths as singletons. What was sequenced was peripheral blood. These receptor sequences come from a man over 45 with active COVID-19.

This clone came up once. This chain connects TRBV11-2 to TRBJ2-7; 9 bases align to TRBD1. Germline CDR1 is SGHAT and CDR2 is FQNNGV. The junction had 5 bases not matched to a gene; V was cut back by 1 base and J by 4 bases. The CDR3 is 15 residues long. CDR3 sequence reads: CASSLAQGARYEQYV. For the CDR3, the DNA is TGTGCCAGCAGCTTAGCACAGGGGGCGCGGTACGAGCAGTACGTC.

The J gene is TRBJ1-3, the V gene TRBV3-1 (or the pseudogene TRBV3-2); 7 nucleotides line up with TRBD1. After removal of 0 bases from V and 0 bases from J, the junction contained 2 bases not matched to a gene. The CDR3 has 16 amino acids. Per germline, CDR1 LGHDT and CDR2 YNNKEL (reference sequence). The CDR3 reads CASSQEGTVSGNTIYF. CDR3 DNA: TGTGCCAGCAGCCAAGAAGGGACAGTCTCTGGAAACACCATATATTTT.

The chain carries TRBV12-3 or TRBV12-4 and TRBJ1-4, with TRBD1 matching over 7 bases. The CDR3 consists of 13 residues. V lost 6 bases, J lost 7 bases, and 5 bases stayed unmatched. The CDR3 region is CASRVTGVEKLFF. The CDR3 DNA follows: TGTGCCAGCAGGGTTACAGGGGTTGAAAAACTGTTTTTT.

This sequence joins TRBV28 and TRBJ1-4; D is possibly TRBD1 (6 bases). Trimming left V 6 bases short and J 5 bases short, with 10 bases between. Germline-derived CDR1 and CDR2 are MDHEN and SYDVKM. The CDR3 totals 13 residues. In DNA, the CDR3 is TGTGCCAGCAGGGACAGCCGGAATGAAAAACTGTTTTTT. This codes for CASRDSRNEKLFF.

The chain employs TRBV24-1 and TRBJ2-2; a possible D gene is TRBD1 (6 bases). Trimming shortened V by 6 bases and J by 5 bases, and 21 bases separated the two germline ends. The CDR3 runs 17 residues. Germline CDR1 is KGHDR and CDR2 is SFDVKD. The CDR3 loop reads CATSIKPQTGWTGELFF. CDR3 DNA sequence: TGTGCCACCAGTATAAAACCACAAACAGGGTGGACCGGGGAGCTGTTTTTT.

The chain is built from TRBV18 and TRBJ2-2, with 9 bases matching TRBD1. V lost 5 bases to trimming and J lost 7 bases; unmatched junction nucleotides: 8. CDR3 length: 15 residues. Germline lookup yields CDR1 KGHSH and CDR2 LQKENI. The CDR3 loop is CASSSGTGKVGELFF. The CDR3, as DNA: TGTGCCAGCTCATCGGGGACAGGGAAGGTCGGGGAGCTGTTTTTT.

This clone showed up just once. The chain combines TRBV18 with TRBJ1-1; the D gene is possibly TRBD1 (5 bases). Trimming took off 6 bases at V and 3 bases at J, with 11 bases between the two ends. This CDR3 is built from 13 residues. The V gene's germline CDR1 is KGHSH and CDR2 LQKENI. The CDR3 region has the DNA TGTGCCAGCTCGGCTCCGGGGGACACTGAAGCTTTCTTT. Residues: CASSAPGDTEAFF.

In nucleotides, the CDR3 is TGTGCCAGCAGCCCTATGGGGGGGTCGGGCACAGATACGCAGTATTTT. Its protein product is CASSPMGGSGTDTQYF. The rearrangement joins TRBV7-9 to TRBJ2-3; 7 bases line up with TRBD2. The CDR3 has 16 residues. The ends lost 5 bases at V and 1 base at J; junction bases unmatched: 9. Germline CDR1 SEHNR, CDR2 FQNEAQ (reference sequence).

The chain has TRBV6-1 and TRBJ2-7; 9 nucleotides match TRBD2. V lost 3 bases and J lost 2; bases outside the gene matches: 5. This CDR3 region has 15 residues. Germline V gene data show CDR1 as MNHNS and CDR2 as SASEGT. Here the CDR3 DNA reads TGTGCCAGCAGTGATGGAGCGGGAGGCCCCTACGAGCAGTACGTC. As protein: CASSDGAGGPYEQYV.

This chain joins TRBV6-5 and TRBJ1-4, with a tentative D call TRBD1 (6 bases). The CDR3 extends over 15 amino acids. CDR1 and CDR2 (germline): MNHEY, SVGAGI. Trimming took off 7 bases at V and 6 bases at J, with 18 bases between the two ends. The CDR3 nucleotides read TGTGCCAGCAACCGAGGGGGGGGCAAGGATGAAAAACTGTTTTTT. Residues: CASNRGGGKDEKLFF.